A single sample is the source of the 20 T cell receptor beta chains below, sequenced in a study of control samples from healthy donors and cancer patients. Sequenced by immunoSEQ multiplex PCR; TCRdb stores in-frame clones only, minus some. The data show around 140,000 clones, about nine tenths seen once. Sequenced sample: PBMCs. The source is a man aged 50-59 years with head and neck cancer.

The chain carries TRBV27 and TRBJ2-1, with 9 bases identical to TRBD1. Trimming took 5 bases from V and 8 from J; bases not matched to a gene: 22. The CDR3 consists of 19 residues. Germline-derived CDR1 and CDR2 are MNHEY and SMNVEV (reference sequence). The CDR3 loop reads CASSLFTASYRGREDEQFF. The CDR3 DNA sequence: TGTGCCAGCAGTCTATTTACCGCTTCTTACAGGGGGCGCGAGGATGAGCAGTTCTTC.

The chain employs TRBV2 and TRBJ2-1; TRBD2 matches at 12 bases. Germline lookup yields CDR1 SNHLY and CDR2 FYNNEI. The CDR3 sequence is 15 residues long. After removal of 9 bases from V and 6 bases from J, the junction contained 9 bases not matched to a gene. The CDR3 here is CASLVGLAGVNEQFF. The CDR3 DNA reads TGTGCCAGTCTAGTGGGACTAGCGGGTGTCAATGAGCAGTTCTTC.

This sequence joins TRBV3-1 (or the pseudogene TRBV3-2) and TRBJ1-6, with D tentatively TRBD1 (5 bases). The CDR3 contains 17 residues. The V and J ends lost 0 bases and 8 bases respectively, with 17 bases between them. CDR1 is LGHDT and CDR2 is YNNKEL in the germline V gene (reference sequence). The CDR3 sequence: CASSQEKGTRFYSPLHF. The CDR3 nucleotides read TGTGCCAGCAGCCAAGAAAAGGGGACGCGGTTCTATTCACCCCTCCACTTT.

This clone was picked up one time. This chain joins TRBV18 and TRBJ2-3, with 9 bases identical to TRBD2. The CDR3 loop spans 16 amino acids. Germline V gives CDR1 KGHSH, CDR2 LQKENI. With V trimmed by 0 bases and J by 5 bases, 6 bases remained unmatched. The CDR3 DNA sequence: TGTGCCAGCTCACCACCGAGCGGGGGGAGGAGAGATACGCAGTATTTT. Residues: CASSPPSGGRRDTQYF.

The V call is TRBV3-1 (or the pseudogene TRBV3-2), the J call TRBJ1-1; 10 bases fit TRBD1. CDR3 length: 16 amino acids. Trimming at V came to 5 bases and at J to 3 bases, leaving 9 bases not matched to a gene. Per germline, CDR1 LGHDT and CDR2 YNNKEL (reference sequence). CDR3 sequence (DNA): TGTGCCAGCAGCTCGTGGGGGACAGGGGCGGACACTGAAGCTTTCTTT. Translation: CASSSWGTGADTEAFF.

The CDR3: CASSLEAGQYEQYF. Written as DNA, the CDR3 is TGCGCCAGCAGCTTGGAGGCAGGGCAGTACGAGCAGTACTTC. The chain is built from TRBV5-1 and TRBJ2-7, with a possible D match to TRBD1 (5 bases). CDR1 SGHRS and CDR2 YFSETQ come from the germline V gene. V lost 0 bases, J lost 4 bases, and 11 bases lay in between. There are 14 residues in the CDR3.

V and J are TRBV3-1 (or the pseudogene TRBV3-2) and TRBJ1-5; perhaps TRBD1 as D (6 bases). The CDR3 runs 15 residues. The ends were cut back, 1 base at V and 10 bases at J, with 17 bases in the middle. The V gene's germline CDR1 is LGHDT and CDR2 YNNKEL (reference sequence). CDR3 loop: CASSQAGTSSGPQHF. CDR3 DNA: TGTGCCAGCAGCCAAGCCGGGACATCCTCAGGACCCCAGCATTTT.

The J gene is TRBJ2-7, the V gene TRBV7-2; D ambiguous. V was cut by 5 bases and J by 6 bases, with 17 bases left in between. Looked up from germline, CDR1 is SGHTA and CDR2 is FQGNSA. This CDR3 contains 14 residues. The CDR3 DNA reads as TGTGCCAGCAGCCCCTGGACCTCCCTGGGCGAGCAGTACTTC. Amino acids: CASSPWTSLGEQYF.

This chain uses TRBV27 with TRBJ1-3; no clear D. Trimming removed 8 bases from V and 1 base from J, with 6 bases in between. This CDR3 has 12 amino acids. CDR1 MNHEY and CDR2 SMNVEV come from the germline V gene (reference sequence). The CDR3 spells CASRGSGNTIYF. The CDR3 coding sequence is TGTGCCAGCCGTGGGTCTGGAAACACCATATATTTT.

V is TRBV6-5 and J is TRBJ1-2, with 7 bases matching TRBD1. Looked up from germline, CDR1 is MNHEY and CDR2 is SVGAGI. The CDR3 has 14 residues. V gave up 6 bases and J gave up 3 bases; unmatched junction bases: 7. CDR3 protein: CASSRDRADYGYTF. Here the CDR3 DNA reads TGTGCCAGCAGCCGCGACAGGGCAGACTATGGCTACACCTTC.

The CDR3 protein is CASSLVEGTYEQYF. The CDR3 DNA reads TGTGCCAGCAGCTTAGTGGAGGGCACCTACGAGCAGTACTTC. The chain links TRBV7-9 to TRBJ2-7; tentatively, D is TRBD2 (6 bases). CDR3 length equals 14 residues. V was clipped by 1 base and J by 2 bases, with 9 bases between them. The germline CDR1 and CDR2 sequences are SEHNR and FQNEAQ (reference sequence).

The chain joins TRBV24-1 to TRBJ2-7, with D uncertain. Germline V CDR1 and CDR2: KGHDR, SFDVKD. CDR3 length: 13 amino acids. With 3 bases removed from V and 1 base from J, the gap between germline ends came to 6 bases. DNA of the CDR3: TGTGCCACCAGTGATCCCTATTCCTACGAGCAGTACTTC. Translation: CATSDPYSYEQYF.

Details on this clone: At one end, the junction sequence differs from germline, possibly due to a read error. The chain couples TRBV7-6 to TRBJ1-3; 11 nucleotides match TRBD1. In germline, CDR1 is SGHVS, CDR2 FNYEAQ. The CDR3 extends over 16 amino acids. Here the CDR3 DNA reads TGTGCCAGCAGTTTAGGACAGGGGGCTGCTGGAAACACCATATATTTT. It translates to CASSLGQGAAGNTIYF.

The CDR3 here is CASSLTSGNSYEQYF. The CDR3 DNA follows: TGTGCCAGCAGCCTCACTAGCGGGAATTCCTACGAGCAGTACTTC. The V call is TRBV11-2, the J call TRBJ2-7; the match to TRBD2 covers 10 bases. The V gene end was trimmed by 5 bases and the J gene end by 1 base; junction bases not matched to a gene: 5. The CDR3 runs to 15 residues. Germline lookup yields CDR1 SGHAT and CDR2 FQNNGV.

This chain joins TRBV9 and TRBJ2-5; D ambiguous. Germline values: CDR1 SGDLS, CDR2 YYNGEE. V lost 3 bases to trimming and J lost 1 base, with 1 base between them. The CDR3 runs to 11 residues. CDR3 loop: CASSAQETQYF. The CDR3 region has the DNA TGTGCCAGCAGCGCCCAAGAGACCCAGTACTTC.

V usage is TRBV2 and J usage is TRBJ2-7, with 10 bases matching TRBD2. V was pared by 10 bases and J by 5 bases, with 14 bases of the junction left unmatched. Germline V gene data show CDR1 as SNHLY and CDR2 as FYNNEI. The CDR3 is made up of 15 amino acids. The CDR3 is CATRSNPSGSNEQYF. Here the CDR3 DNA reads TGTGCCACGCGCTCAAACCCTAGCGGGAGTAACGAGCAGTACTTC.

The chain links TRBV28 to TRBJ1-4; 7 bases align to TRBD1. CDR3 length equals 14 residues. Trimming took 3 bases from V and 8 from J; bases not matched to a gene: 6. Germline CDR1 and CDR2: MDHEN and SYDVKM. CDR3 sequence reads: CASSFEGAGEKLFF. The DNA of the CDR3 is TGTGCCAGCAGTTTCGAGGGGGCGGGGGAAAAACTGTTTTTT.

This rearrangement joins TRBV28 to TRBJ1-1; D unresolved. The CDR3 runs to 11 residues. Between the trimmed V and J ends, which lost 2 bases and 11 bases, there was a span of 9 bases. Germline CDR1 and CDR2: MDHEN and SYDVKM. This chain's CDR3 is CASSLRDKAFF. The CDR3, as DNA: TGTGCCAGCAGTTTAAGGGATAAGGCTTTCTTT.

The rearrangement links TRBV3-1 (or the pseudogene TRBV3-2) to TRBJ2-1; 13 bases align to TRBD2. The CDR3 runs 16 residues. The V and J ends lost 5 bases and 12 bases, in that order; junction bases with no gene match: 13. Germline V gene lookup returns CDR1 LGHDT and CDR2 YNNKEL (reference sequence). CDR3 DNA: TGTGCCAGCAGCTCTAGGGGACTAGCGGGACCTCCGAGGCAGTTCTTC. This gives the protein CASSSRGLAGPPRQFF.

This chain connects TRBV5-6 to TRBJ1-2; D unclear. Germline CDR1 SGHDT, CDR2 YYEEEE. The CDR3 contains 19 residues. V dropped 0 bases and J dropped 6 bases, with 27 bases sitting between them. The CDR3 sequence: CASSLGPLGSPTPQDGYTF. In nucleotides, the CDR3 is TGTGCCAGCAGCTTGGGTCCCCTCGGTTCCCCGACCCCGCAGGATGGCTACACCTTC. The entire variable domain, with the rest obtained from reference TRBV5-6 and TRBJ1-2, is as follows: DAGVTQSPTHLIKTRGQQVTLRCSPKSGHDTVSWYQQALGQGPQFIFQYYEEEERQRGNFPDRFSGHQFPNYSSELNVNALLLGDSALYLCASSLGPLGSPTPQDGYTFGSGTRLTVV.